This T cell receptor (beta chain) was found in a study of T cell repertoires in cytomegalovirus infection. Across the whole study: From public TCR beta signatures came an indication of both CMV infection and matching HLA type. General study points: Carriage of CMV together with the relevant HLA was identifiable through cumulative public TCR beta family frequency.

Germline V gene data show CDR1 as SEHNR and CDR2 as FQNEAQ (reference sequence). With 5 bases removed from V and 7 bases from J, the gap between germline ends came to 15 bases. The CDR3 length is 14 residues. TCRdb ran MiXCR on the reads and lists one entry per CDR3 protein. The sample has approximately 990,000 distinct CDR3 sequences, roughly 31% seen once; the top ten hold around 15%. A remark on this clonotype: Its antigen is not identified.

This sequence joins TRBV7-9 and TRBJ2-1; D gene unclear. The sequence came from a human donor in good health (CMV status not recorded). Some clones in this sample may be carry-over from other donors' samples. The material sequenced was cultured CD8+ T cells from PBMCs, taken from culture after CMV antigen stimulation. In nucleotides, the CDR3 is TGTGCCAGCAGCCCCGAGGATAGGCCGAATGAGCAGTTCTTC. Its protein product is CASSPEDRPNEQFF.